This record covers a single T cell receptor (beta chain). Its antigen is unidentified. The source of the sample is a study of cytomegalovirus exposure and HLA in healthy donors. This CDR3 region has 17 residues. Germline V gene sequence: CDR1 SQVTM, CDR2 ANQGSEA. Losses at the gene ends were 2 bases for V and 8 bases for J; bases not matched to a gene: 18. Points from the study as a whole: 87-base-pair reads could not separate some V segments, including TRBV6-2 and TRBV6-3.

In the PCR, 60 Vbeta and 13 Jbeta primers were used. The assay was immunoSEQ multiplex PCR, and TCRdb's table has in-frame clones only and misses some. The table lists 150,000 to 200,000 clones, roughly three quarters of them singletons. The sequencing sample was made of PBMCs. The rearrangement joins TRBV29-1 to TRBJ1-2, with 9 bases lining up with TRBD1. This sequence was found in a man aged 60 to 75 in good health and CMV-seronegative. The CDR3 protein is CSVERSPRDREWGGYTF. The CDR3, as DNA: TGCAGCGTTGAACGAAGCCCTCGGGACAGGGAGTGGGGAGGCTACACCTTC.